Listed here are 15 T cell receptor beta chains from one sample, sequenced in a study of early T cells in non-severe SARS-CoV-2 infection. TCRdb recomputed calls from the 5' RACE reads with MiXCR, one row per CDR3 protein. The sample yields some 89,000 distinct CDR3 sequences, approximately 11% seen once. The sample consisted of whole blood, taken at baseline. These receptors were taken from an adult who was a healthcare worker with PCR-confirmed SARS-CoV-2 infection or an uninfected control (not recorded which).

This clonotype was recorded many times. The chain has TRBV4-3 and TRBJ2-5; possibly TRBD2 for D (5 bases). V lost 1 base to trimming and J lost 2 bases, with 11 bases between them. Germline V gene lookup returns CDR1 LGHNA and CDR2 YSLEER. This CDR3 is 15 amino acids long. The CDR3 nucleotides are TGCGCCAGCAGCCAAGTTGGGAGCTCACAAGAGACCCAGTACTTC. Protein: CASSQVGSSQETQYF.

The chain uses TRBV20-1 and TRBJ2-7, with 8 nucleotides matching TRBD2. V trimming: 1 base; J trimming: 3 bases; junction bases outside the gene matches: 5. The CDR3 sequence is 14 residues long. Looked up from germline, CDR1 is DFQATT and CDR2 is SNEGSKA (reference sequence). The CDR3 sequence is CSARGSSGGYEQYF. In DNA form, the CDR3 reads TGCAGTGCTAGAGGATCAAGCGGGGGCTACGAGCAGTACTTC.

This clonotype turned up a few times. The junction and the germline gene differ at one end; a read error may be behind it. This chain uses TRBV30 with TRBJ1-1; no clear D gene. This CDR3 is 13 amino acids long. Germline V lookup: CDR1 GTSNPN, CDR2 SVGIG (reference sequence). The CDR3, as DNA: TGTGCCTGGAGTGGATTGAGCTACACTGAAGCCTTCTTT. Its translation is CAWSGLSYTEAFF.

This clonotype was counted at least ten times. CDR3 loop: CASSLPGAHTEAFF. The CDR3 bases are TGTGCCAGCAGCTTACCAGGGGCGCACACTGAAGCTTTCTTT. The rearrangement joins TRBV7-2 to TRBJ1-1; tentatively, D is TRBD1 (6 bases). The germline CDR1 and CDR2 sequences are SGHTA and FQGNSA. Trimming took off 2 bases at V and 3 bases at J, with 10 bases between the two ends. This CDR3 has 14 amino acids.

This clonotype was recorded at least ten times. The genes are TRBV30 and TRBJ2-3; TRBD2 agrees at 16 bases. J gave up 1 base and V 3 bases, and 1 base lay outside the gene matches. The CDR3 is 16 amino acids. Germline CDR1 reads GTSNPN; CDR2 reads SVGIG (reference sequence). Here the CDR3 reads CAWSGTSGRGTDTQYF. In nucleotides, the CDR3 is TGTGCCTGGAGCGGGACTAGCGGGAGGGGCACAGATACGCAGTATTTT.

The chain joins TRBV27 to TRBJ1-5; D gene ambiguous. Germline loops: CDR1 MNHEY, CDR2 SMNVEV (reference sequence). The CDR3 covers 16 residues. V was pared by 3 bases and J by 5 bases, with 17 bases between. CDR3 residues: CASSLKGSASYQPQHF. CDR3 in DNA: TGTGCCAGCAGTTTGAAAGGCTCTGCATCCTATCAGCCCCAGCATTTT.

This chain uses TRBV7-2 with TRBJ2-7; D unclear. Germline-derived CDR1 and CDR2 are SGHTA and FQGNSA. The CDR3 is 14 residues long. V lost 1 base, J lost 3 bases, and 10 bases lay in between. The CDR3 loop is CASSLENTRYEQYF. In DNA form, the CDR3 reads TGTGCCAGCAGCTTAGAGAATACACGCTACGAGCAGTACTTC.

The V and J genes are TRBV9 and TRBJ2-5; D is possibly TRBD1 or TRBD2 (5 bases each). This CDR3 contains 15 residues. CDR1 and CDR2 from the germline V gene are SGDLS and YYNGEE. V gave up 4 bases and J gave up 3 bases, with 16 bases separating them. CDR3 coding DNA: TGTGCCAGCAGCCCTAGCCGGGGCTCCGAAGAGACCCAGTACTTC. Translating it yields CASSPSRGSEETQYF.

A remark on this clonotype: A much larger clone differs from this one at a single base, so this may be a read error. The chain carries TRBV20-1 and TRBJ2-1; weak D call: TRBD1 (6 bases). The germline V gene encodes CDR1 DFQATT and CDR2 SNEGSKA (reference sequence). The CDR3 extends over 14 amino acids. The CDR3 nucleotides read TGCAGAGCTAGTAGGGGGACGCCGGGCAATGAGCAGTTCTTC. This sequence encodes CRASRGTPGNEQFF.

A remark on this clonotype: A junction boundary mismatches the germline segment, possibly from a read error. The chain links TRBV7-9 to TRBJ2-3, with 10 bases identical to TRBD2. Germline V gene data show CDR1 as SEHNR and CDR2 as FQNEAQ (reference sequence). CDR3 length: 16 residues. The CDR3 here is CVSSSGLAGGTDTQYF. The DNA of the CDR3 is TGTGTCAGCAGCTCCGGGCTAGCGGGAGGCACAGATACGCAGTATTTT.

The CDR3 DNA sequence: TGTGCCATCAGTGATGGACTGTCAACCTACGAGCAGTACTTC. Its translation: CAISDGLSTYEQYF. The chain combines TRBV10-3 with TRBJ2-7; perhaps TRBD2 as D (5 bases). V lost 3 bases, J lost 2 bases, and 11 bases lay in between. Germline V gene data show CDR1 as ENHRY and CDR2 as SYGVKD. The CDR3 is made up of 14 amino acids.

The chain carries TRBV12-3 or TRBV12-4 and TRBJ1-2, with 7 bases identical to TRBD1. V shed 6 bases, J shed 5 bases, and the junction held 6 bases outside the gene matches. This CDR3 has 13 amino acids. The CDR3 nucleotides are TGTGCCAGCAGGCCCGGGACAGCATATGGCTACACCTTC. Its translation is CASRPGTAYGYTF.

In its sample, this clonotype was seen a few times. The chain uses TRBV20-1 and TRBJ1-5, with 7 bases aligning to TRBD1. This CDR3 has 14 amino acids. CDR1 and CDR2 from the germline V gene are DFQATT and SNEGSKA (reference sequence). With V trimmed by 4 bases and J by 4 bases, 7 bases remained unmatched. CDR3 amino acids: CSAISGQVNQPQHF. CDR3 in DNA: TGCAGTGCTATCTCAGGACAGGTTAATCAGCCCCAGCATTTT.

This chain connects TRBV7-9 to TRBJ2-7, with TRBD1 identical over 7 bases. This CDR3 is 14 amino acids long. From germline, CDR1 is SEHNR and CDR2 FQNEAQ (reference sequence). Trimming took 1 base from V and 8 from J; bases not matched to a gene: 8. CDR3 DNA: TGTGCCAGCAGCTTAGAGGGGGCCAGTCCGAAGCAGTACTTC. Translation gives CASSLEGASPKQYF.

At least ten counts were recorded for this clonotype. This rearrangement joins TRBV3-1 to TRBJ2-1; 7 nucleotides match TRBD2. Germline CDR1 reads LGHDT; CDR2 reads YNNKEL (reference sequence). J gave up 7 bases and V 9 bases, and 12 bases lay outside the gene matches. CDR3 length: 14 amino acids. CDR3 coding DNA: TGTGCCAGTAGGAAAGCGGGAATGTTGAATGAGCAGTTCTTC. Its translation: CASRKAGMLNEQFF.